The clone carrying this TCR beta chain was picked up many times. V lost 3 bases to trimming and J lost 7 bases; unmatched junction nucleotides: 9. The germline V gene has CDR1 SSHAT and CDR2 FNYEAQ (reference sequence). The length of the CDR3 is 14 residues. This sample is drawn from a study of T cells in Graves' hyperthyroidism and ophthalmopathy. Researchers amplified the TCR beta CDR3 regions from RNA transcripts. The TCR CDR3 was amplified in a first-round RT-PCR using the HTBI primer set. TCRdb reprocessed the multiplex PCR reads with MiXCR, giving one entry per CDR3 protein. The sample includes approximately 590,000 distinct CDR3 sequences, around 14% of them seen just once. No progression to ophthalmopathy during 18 months of follow-up defined stable disease. Lactation, pregnancy, other autoimmune disease or uncontrolled infection led to exclusion of patients.

The sample taken for sequencing was blood. This chain connects TRBV7-7 to TRBJ2-7; 7 nucleotides match TRBD2. The receptor comes from a woman between 25 and 40 years old with Graves' hyperthyroidism. CDR3 DNA: TGTGCCAGCAGCTTCGAACCGGGGAGGGAGGAGCAGTACTTC. This translates into CASSFEPGREEQYF. Variable domain in full (rest from reference TRBV7-7 and TRBJ2-7): GAGVSQSPRYKVTKRGQDVTLRCDPISSHATLYWYQQALGQGPEFLTYFNYEAQPDKSGLPSDRFSAERPEGSISTLTIQRTEQRDSAMYRCASSFEPGREEQYFGPGTRLTVT.